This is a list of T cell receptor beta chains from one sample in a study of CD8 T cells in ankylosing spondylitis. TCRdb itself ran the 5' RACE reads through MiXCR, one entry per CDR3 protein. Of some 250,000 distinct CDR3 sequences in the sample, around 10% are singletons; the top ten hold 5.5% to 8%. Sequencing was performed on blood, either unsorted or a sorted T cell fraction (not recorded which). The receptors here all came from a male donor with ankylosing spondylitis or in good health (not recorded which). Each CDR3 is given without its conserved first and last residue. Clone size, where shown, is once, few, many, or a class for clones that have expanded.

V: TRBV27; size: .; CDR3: ASSSLNRGRNTEAF
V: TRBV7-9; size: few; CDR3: ASSSTFGRGTYNEQF
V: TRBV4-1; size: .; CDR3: ASSQAAGPQTTYEQY
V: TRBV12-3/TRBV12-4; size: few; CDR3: ASSLAGPVVVQY
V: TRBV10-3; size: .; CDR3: ATGGQPDLYEQY
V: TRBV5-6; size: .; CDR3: ASSLVSWTGGPYEQY
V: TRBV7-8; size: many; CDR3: ASRAGGHEQY
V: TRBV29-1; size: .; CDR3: SVDMGYQETQY
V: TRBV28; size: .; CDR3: ASSSGQNNYEQY
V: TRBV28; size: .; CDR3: ASTGDTQY
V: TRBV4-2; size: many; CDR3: ASSQDYSVGETQY
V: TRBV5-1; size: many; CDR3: ASRGDSYTDTQY
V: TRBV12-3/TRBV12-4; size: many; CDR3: ASSLTGFGNTEAF
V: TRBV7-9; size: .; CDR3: ASSLPVSPSTDTQY
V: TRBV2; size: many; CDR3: ASSADRGVTGELF
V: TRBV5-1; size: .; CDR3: ASSLGVNAGELF
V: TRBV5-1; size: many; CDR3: ASSSTVANYGYT
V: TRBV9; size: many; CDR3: ASRRDSYNEQF
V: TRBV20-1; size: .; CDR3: SAEDLDAPPSSYNEQF
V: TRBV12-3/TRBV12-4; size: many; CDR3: ASMEGAKNIQY
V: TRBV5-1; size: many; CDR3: ASSLMAGAMNTEAF
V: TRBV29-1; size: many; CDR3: IANRGNTEAF
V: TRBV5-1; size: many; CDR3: ASSRRQGESTEAF
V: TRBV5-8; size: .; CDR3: ASSLWWSEANYGYT
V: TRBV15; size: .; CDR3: ATSRDAGQVFPDTQY
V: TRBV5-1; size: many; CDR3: ASSAGLGQETQY
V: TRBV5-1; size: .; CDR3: ASSLSGTSGGPFEQF
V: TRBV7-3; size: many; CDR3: ASSLTPGTRGVNEQF
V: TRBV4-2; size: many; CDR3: ASSQGRQYNEQF
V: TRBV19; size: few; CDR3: ASSMSGGSSYEQY
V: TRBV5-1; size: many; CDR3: ASSLLSSMGETQY
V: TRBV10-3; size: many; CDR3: AISEEDRDEQY
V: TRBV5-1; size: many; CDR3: ASSGGDSYNTGELF
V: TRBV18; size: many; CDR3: ASSPPLAGVDEQF
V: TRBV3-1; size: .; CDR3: ASSQYGRRYEQY
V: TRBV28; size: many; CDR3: ASSLRELRGDSYEQY
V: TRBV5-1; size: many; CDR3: ASSFPGGVGNTEAF
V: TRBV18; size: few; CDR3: ASSPPPLNEQF
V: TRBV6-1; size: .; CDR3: ASSELQGASDTQY
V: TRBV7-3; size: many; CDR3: ASSIGGQEDHSGNTIY
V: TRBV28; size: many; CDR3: AGGGWFANQPQH
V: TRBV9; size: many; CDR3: ASSKGLAGGTLSTDTQY
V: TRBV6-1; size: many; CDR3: ASSLDWEANYGYT
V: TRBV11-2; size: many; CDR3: ASSSRLSANTGELF
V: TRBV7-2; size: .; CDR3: ASSLSYRRGRNEQF
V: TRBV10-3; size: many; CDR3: AIRPGTGGLNEQF
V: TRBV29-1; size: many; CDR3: SVEEFWGAGWGSSYNEQF
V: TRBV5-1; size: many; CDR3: ASSPSAMNTEAF
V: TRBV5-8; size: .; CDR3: ASSFHHLDEQF
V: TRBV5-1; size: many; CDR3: ASSLVVGSEYNEQF
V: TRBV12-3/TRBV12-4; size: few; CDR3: ASSPTGHETQY
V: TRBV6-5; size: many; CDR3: ASRETDTQY
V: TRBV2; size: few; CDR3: AIARVRGTKNIQY
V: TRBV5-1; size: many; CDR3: ASSERVDTEAF
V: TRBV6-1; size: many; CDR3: ASSLSGASYNEQF
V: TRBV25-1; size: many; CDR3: ASSIAGISYEQY
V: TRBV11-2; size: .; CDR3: ASSLDPVGTQY
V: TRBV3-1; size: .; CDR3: ASSQRGATEAF
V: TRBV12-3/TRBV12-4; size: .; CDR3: ASSRDRGRNTGELF